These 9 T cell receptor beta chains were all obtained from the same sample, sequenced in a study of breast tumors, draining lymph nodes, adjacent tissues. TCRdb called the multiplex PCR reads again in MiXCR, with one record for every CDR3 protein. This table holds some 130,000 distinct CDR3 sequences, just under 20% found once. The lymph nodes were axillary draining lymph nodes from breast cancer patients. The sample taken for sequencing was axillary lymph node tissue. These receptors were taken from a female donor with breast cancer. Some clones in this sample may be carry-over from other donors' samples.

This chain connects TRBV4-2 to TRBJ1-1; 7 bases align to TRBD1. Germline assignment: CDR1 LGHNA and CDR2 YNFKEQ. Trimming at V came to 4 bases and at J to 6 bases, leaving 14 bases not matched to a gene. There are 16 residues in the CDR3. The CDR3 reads CASSLEAGGAGAEAFF. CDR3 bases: TGTGCCAGCAGCCTTGAGGCAGGGGGGGCGGGGGCTGAAGCTTTCTTT.

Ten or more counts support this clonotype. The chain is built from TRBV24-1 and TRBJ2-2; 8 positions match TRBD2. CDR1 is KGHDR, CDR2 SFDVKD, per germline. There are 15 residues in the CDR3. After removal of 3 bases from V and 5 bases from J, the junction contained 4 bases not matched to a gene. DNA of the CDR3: TGTGCCACCAGTGATCCGGGAGGGTGGACCGGGGAGCTGTTTTTT. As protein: CATSDPGGWTGELFF.

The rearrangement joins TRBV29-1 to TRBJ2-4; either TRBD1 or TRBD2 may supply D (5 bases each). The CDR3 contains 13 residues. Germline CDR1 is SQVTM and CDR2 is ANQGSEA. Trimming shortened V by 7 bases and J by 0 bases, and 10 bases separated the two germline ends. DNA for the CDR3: TGCAGCGCCGGGACGTTAGCCAAAAACATTCAGTACTTC. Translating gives CSAGTLAKNIQYF.

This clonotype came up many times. The DNA for the CDR3 is TGCAGTGCTAGAGATCGGTTAGGCGAGCAGTACTTC. It translates to CSARDRLGEQYF. The V gene is TRBV20-1, the J gene TRBJ2-7; no firm D call. CDR1 and CDR2 from the germline V gene are DFQATT and SNEGSKA (reference sequence). The CDR3 totals 12 residues. Trimming removed 0 bases from V and 6 bases from J, with 9 bases in between.

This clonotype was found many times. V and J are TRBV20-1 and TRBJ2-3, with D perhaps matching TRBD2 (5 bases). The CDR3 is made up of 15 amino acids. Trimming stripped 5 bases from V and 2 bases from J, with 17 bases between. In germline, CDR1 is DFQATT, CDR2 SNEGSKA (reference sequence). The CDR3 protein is CSACGSSSPTDTQYF. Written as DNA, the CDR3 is TGCAGTGCTTGTGGGTCTAGCTCTCCCACAGATACGCAGTATTTT.

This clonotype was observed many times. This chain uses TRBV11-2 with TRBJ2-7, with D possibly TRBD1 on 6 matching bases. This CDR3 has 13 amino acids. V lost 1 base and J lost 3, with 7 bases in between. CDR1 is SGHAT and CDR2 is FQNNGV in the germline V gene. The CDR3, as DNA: TGTGCCAGCAGCTTAGGGACAGACTACGAGCAGTACTTC. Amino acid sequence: CASSLGTDYEQYF.

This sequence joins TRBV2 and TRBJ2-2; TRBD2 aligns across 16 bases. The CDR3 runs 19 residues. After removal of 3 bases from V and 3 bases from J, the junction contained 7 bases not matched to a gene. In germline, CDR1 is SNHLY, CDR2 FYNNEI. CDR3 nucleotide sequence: TGTGCCAGCAGTGACCCCGGGGGGACTAGCGGGAGGGACACCGGGGAGCTGTTTTTT. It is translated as CASSDPGGTSGRDTGELFF.

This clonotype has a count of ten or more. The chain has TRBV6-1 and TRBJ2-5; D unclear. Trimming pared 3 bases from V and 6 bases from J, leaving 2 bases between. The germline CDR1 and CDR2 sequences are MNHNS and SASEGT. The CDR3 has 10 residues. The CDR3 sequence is CASSEKTQYF. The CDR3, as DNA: TGTGCCAGCAGTGAGAAGACCCAGTACTTC.

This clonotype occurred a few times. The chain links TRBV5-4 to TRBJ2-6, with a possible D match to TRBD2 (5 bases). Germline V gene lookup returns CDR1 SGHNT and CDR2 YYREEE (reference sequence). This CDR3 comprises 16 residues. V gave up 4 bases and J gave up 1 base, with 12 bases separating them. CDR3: CASSPGLSSGANVLTF. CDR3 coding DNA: TGTGCCAGCAGCCCAGGACTGTCATCTGGGGCCAACGTCCTGACTTTC. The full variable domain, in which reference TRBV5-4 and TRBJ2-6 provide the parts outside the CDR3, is ETGVTQSPTHLIKTRGQQVTLRCSSQSGHNTVSWYQQALGQGPQFIFQYYREEENGRGNFPPRFSGLQFPNYSSELNVNALELDDSALYLCASSPGLSSGANVLTFGAGSRLTVL.